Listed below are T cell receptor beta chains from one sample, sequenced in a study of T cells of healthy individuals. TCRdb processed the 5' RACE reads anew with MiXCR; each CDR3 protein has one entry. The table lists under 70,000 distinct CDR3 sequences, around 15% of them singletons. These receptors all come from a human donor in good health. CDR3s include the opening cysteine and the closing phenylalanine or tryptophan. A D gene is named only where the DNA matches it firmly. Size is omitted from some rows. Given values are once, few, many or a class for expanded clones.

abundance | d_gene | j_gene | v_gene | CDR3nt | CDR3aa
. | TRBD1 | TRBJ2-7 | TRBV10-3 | TGTGCCATCCGACGAGGACAGGCCACCTACGAGCAGTACTTC | CAIRRGQATYEQYF
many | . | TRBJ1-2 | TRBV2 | TGTGCCAGCAGTGCAGGTTATTTATACGGCTACACCTTC | CASSAGYLYGYTF
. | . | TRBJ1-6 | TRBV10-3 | TGTGCCATCAGTGATAGGGGCAGATTAAGCGATAATTCACCCCTCCACTTT | CAISDRGRLSDNSPLHF
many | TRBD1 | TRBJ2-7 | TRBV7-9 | TGTGCCAGCAGCTTAGGGACAGGGATTCACGAGCAGTACTTC | CASSLGTGIHEQYF
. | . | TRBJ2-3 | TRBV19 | TGTGCCAGTAGTATAGGCGGTTTCACAGATACGCAGTATTTT | CASSIGGFTDTQYF
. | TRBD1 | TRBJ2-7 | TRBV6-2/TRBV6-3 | TGTGCCAGCAGTTACGGGGACAGCTCCTACGAGCAGTACTTC | CASSYGDSSYEQYF
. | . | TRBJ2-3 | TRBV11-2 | TGTGCCAGCAGCCCCGCGACAGATACGCAGTATTTT | CASSPATDTQYF
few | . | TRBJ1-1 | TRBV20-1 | TGCAGTGCTAGAGAAGCCTCAGGGCTCGGGACTGAAGCTTTCTTT | CSAREASGLGTEAFF
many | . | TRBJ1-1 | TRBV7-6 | TGTGCCAGCAGCCCCGGATCGAACTCTATTCTCATGAACACTGAAGCTTTCTTT | CASSPGSNSILMNTEAFF
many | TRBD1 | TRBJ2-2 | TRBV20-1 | TGCAGTGGACAGGGGGGTACCGGGGAGCTGTTTTTT | CSGQGGTGELFF
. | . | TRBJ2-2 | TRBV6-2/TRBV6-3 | TGTGCCAGCAGTTACTCGATTCCCGGGGAGCTGTTTTTT | CASSYSIPGELFF
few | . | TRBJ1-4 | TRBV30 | TGTGCCTGGAGTTTAGGGGACACTAATGAAAAACTGTTTTTT | CAWSLGDTNEKLFF
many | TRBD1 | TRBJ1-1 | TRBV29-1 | TGCAGCGCCACAGGGGGCCTGAACACTGAAGCTTTCTTT | CSATGGLNTEAFF
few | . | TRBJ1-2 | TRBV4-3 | TGCGCCAGCAGCCAAGGATGGTCAGGGCACTATGGCTACACCTTC | CASSQGWSGHYGYTF
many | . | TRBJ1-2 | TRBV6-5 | TGTGCCAGCAGTACGCCGATAAGAGGGAACTATGGCTACACCTTC | CASSTPIRGNYGYTF
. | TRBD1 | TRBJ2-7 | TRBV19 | TGTGCCACTAAACAGGGGTCCTACGAGCAGTACTTC | CATKQGSYEQYF
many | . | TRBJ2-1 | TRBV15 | TGTGCCACCAGCAGAGAGGGCCATTATTACTCTAATTGGTCCTACAATGAGCAGTTCTTC | CATSREGHYYSNWSYNEQFF
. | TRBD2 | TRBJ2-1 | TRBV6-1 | TGTGCCAGCAGTGTGGGGGGGGTTTCGTACAATGAGCAGTTCTTC | CASSVGGVSYNEQFF